This T cell receptor (beta chain) was captured by sequencing in a study of CD8+ T cells in alopecia areata. In the study overall: Scoring treated patients' severity relied on the percentage of scalp area affected. Study-wide points: Possibly as an HLA-related effect, TCR sharing across patients appeared less clear than in mice. How baseline CD8+ expansion relates to response remains uncertain (there was one nonresponder).

Sequencing relied on a cDNA template that was reverse transcribed from extracted RNA. The repertoire was sequenced with immunoSEQ multiplex PCR; TCRdb's copy has only in-frame clones and lacks some. The sample has around 100,000 clones; less than 75% are singletons. Sample treatment: oral pan-JAK inhibitor, 5-10 mg twice daily. Concerning this clone: As yet, its antigen is unknown.

Germline V lookup: CDR1 SGHNT, CDR2 YYREEE (reference sequence). With 4 bases removed from V and 8 bases from J, the gap between germline ends came to 19 bases. The CDR3 consists of 15 residues. V is TRBV5-4 and J is TRBJ2-1; D gene ambiguous. The clonotype comes from a human donor with alopecia areata. This specimen was CD8+ T cells sorted from blood, taken at week 24, from a patient treated with tofacitinib. For the CDR3, the DNA is TGTGCCAGCAGCCCCCCCGGGCTCGTAGACGATGAGCAGTTCTTC. Protein: CASSPPGLVDDEQFF.